This T cell receptor (beta chain) was recorded in a study of T cells expressing NK-cell markers. At the level of the study: CD3+CD56+NKG2C+, CD3+CD56+NKG2C- and CD3+CD56-NKG2C+ T cells, once sorted, supplied the TCR beta repertoires. Study-wide results and limits: Once again these clonotypes came out on top in the CD3+CD56-NKG2C+ fraction of several donors.

Concerning this clonotype: The antigen remains unidentified.

TCRdb reprocessed the 5' RACE reads and stores each CDR3 protein as one record, lacking DNA. Its clone listing holds over 150,000 distinct CDR3 sequences. This CDR3 is 14 amino acids long. Germline V gives CDR1 SQVTM, CDR2 ANQGSEA. Input material: blood T cells: a sorted CD56 or NKG2C T cell subset, CD4+ or CD8+ T cells, or bulk PBMC T cells (not recorded which). The chain recombines TRBV29-1 with TRBJ2-1; TCRdb picks TRBD1, but there is no DNA to check that call. This sequence was found in a woman in her 50s in good health. The CDR3 region is CSVAGAQGHNEQFF.